Below are 7 T cell receptor beta chains sequenced from a single sample in a study of T-cell memory formation after mild COVID-19. TCRdb analysed the 5' RACE reads with MiXCR anew, one entry per CDR3 protein. The sample includes 140,000 or so distinct CDR3 sequences, roughly 6.2% of them seen just once. The sample consisted of PBMCs or a T cell subset sorted from them (not recorded which). These receptors came from an adult woman who had mild COVID-19 (a few samples of this study predate the infection). Cell type and time point are not known.

This clonotype was observed at least ten times. J is TRBJ2-5 and V is TRBV5-6, with a possible D match to TRBD2 (6 bases). The CDR3 consists of 14 residues. Trimming left V 4 bases short and J 4 bases short, with 14 bases between. Germline loops: CDR1 SGHDT, CDR2 YYEEEE. CDR3 DNA: TGTGCCAGCAGCCCGGGACTTCGGGGAGAGACCCAGTACTTC. This encodes CASSPGLRGETQYF. The whole variable domain, filled in from reference TRBV5-6 and TRBJ2-5, reads DAGVTQSPTHLIKTRGQQVTLRCSPKSGHDTVSWYQQALGQGPQFIFQYYEEEERQRGNFPDRFSGHQFPNYSSELNVNALLLGDSALYLCASSPGLRGETQYFGPGTRLLVL.

This clonotype was counted many times. The V gene is TRBV7-8, the J gene TRBJ1-2, with D hard to call. The germline V gene has CDR1 SGHVS and CDR2 FQNEAQ. V was clipped by 2 bases and J by 9 bases, with 16 bases between them. CDR3 length equals 14 residues. The CDR3 loop reads CASSLLRSPQSYTF. Here the CDR3 DNA reads TGTGCCAGCAGCTTATTAAGGAGCCCGCAGAGCTACACCTTC.

This clonotype was detected only a few times. The chain combines TRBV29-1 with TRBJ2-1; 7 bases match TRBD2. V lost 3 bases to trimming and J lost 10 bases; unmatched junction nucleotides: 12. The CDR3 loop spans 14 amino acids. Germline values: CDR1 SQVTM, CDR2 ANQGSEA. The DNA of the CDR3 is TGCAGCGTTGAGTTAAGGCTAGCGGCCCGGGAGCAGTTCTTC. Its protein product is CSVELRLAAREQFF.

The V and J genes are TRBV9 and TRBJ2-2; possibly TRBD1 for D (5 bases). CDR3 size: 18 residues. The V end lost 0 bases, the J end lost 1 base, and 16 bases lay between the germline ends. Germline CDR1 reads SGDLS; CDR2 reads YYNGEE. This CDR3 is CASSVAGHTQMNTGELFF. DNA of the CDR3: TGTGCCAGCAGCGTAGCAGGACATACTCAAATGAACACCGGGGAGCTGTTTTTT.

This clonotype was counted at least ten times. Here the CDR3 reads CASSLVQRAEQFF. The CDR3 DNA reads TGTGCCAGCAGCTTAGTACAGAGGGCTGAGCAGTTCTTC. The chain joins TRBV11-3 to TRBJ2-1, with D possibly being TRBD2 (5 bases). V gave up 1 base and J gave up 9 bases, with 10 bases separating them. Germline V lookup: CDR1 SGHNT, CDR2 YENEEA. The CDR3 runs to 13 residues.

There are many counts of this clonotype. V usage is TRBV7-2 and J usage is TRBJ2-5; D is possibly TRBD1 or TRBD2 (6 bases each). V lost 0 bases and J 5 bases, leaving 16 bases between the germline ends. CDR1 SGHTA and CDR2 FQGNSA come from the germline V gene. The CDR3 is 16 residues long. The DNA for the CDR3 is TGTGCCAGCAGCTTAGCGCTCCGGACTACAGGGGAGACCCAGTACTTC. Its protein is CASSLALRTTGETQYF.

This clonotype was counted a few times. This chain joins TRBV12-3 or TRBV12-4 and TRBJ2-1; TRBD1 aligns across 7 bases. The CDR3 loop spans 17 amino acids. The junction had 12 bases not matched to a gene; V was cut back by 6 bases and J by 1 base. Here the CDR3 reads CASRGLGQNKSYNEQFF. CDR3 DNA: TGTGCCAGCAGAGGTTTGGGACAGAATAAGTCCTACAATGAGCAGTTCTTC.